Shown below are 17 T cell receptor beta chains from a single sample sequenced in a study of read filtering for tumor transcriptome and immune sequencing (dated by TCRdb to between 2020 and 2021). Sequencing used an Illumina HiSeq 4000. The Immunoverse kit was used to build TCR libraries from about 400 ng RNA, with molecular barcoded adaptors covering alpha/delta and beta/gamma chains. TCRdb reprocessing: public reads trimmed at Q25 with fastp, clones called with MiXCR, in-frame beta chains kept. Rows with a matching CDR3 protein are joined into one entry that keeps the most common DNA and genes. The sample table lists tens of thousands of distinct CDR3 sequences, less than 20% of them with a count of one. 15% to 20% of the sample rests with the top ten. The sequencing input was a population of CD138-negative cells sorted from bone marrow. The cell subset or site label, read with the paper, signifies: bone marrow mononuclear cells depleted of CD138+ plasma/myeloma cells by negative magnetic selection. Source of these receptors: a donor aged 40 or older with multiple myeloma.

On this clonotype itself: One end of the junction fails to match germline, which may point to a read error. The chain joins TRBV19 to TRBJ2-7; TRBD2 aligns across 15 bases. This CDR3 has 16 residues. From germline, CDR1 is LNHDA and CDR2 SQIVND (reference sequence). The CDR3 spells CASSEGLAGGTYEHYF. DNA of the CDR3: TGTGCCAGTAGCGAGGGACTAGCGGGAGGAACCTACGAGCACTACTTT.

This clonotype was detected ten times or more. The V gene is TRBV30, the J gene TRBJ1-6, with D perhaps TRBD1 (5 bases). There are 14 residues in the CDR3. Trimming took off 5 bases at V and 9 bases at J, with 17 bases between the two ends. Germline V gives CDR1 GTSNPN, CDR2 SVGIG (reference sequence). This CDR3 is CAWDRQEGSSPLHF. CDR3 sequence (DNA): TGTGCCTGGGACAGACAAGAAGGATCTTCACCCCTCCACTTT.

This clonotype was picked up many times. The V and J genes are TRBV28 and TRBJ2-3; 11 nucleotides align to TRBD2. The length of the CDR3 is 15 residues. The V gene's germline CDR1 is MDHEN and CDR2 SYDVKM. The V and J ends lost 4 bases and 2 bases, in that order; junction bases with no gene match: 2. The CDR3 region is CASSSGLAVTDTQYF. The DNA of the CDR3 is TGTGCCAGCAGTTCGGGACTAGCGGTCACAGATACGCAGTATTTT.

This clonotype occurred many times. The chain employs TRBV5-1 and TRBJ1-1; possible D gene TRBD1, 6 bases. The CDR3 runs to 13 residues. Trimming pared 2 bases from V and 4 bases from J, leaving 9 bases between. Germline CDR1 SGHRS, CDR2 YFSETQ. The CDR3 DNA sequence: TGCGCCAGCAGCTTTACAGGGCGCACTGAAGCTTTCTTT. Its protein is CASSFTGRTEAFF.

Ten or more counts support this clonotype. The V and J genes are TRBV20-1 and TRBJ2-1; 10 nucleotides match TRBD2. The CDR3 has 16 amino acids. Germline V gene lookup returns CDR1 DFQATT and CDR2 SNEGSKA (reference sequence). The CDR3 protein is CSAPTPRAGGDNEQFF. The CDR3 nucleotides read TGCAGCGCCCCGACCCCCCGAGCGGGGGGGGACAATGAGCAGTTCTTC.

This clonotype was recorded at least ten times. This sequence joins TRBV20-1 and TRBJ2-3; 9 bases are a match to TRBD2. Germline V gives CDR1 DFQATT, CDR2 SNEGSKA (reference sequence). J gave up 4 bases and V 6 bases, and 14 bases lay outside the gene matches. The CDR3 has 16 residues. The CDR3 loop reads CSASSRPGLAADTQYF. The DNA of the CDR3 is TGCAGTGCGAGCTCCCGTCCGGGACTAGCCGCAGATACGCAGTATTTT.

This clonotype was found many times. DNA of the CDR3: TGTGCCAGCAGCTTAATAACGGGGGCCACTAGCACAGATACGCAGTATTTT. Its translation is CASSLITGATSTDTQYF. The chain uses TRBV13 and TRBJ2-3, with D perhaps matching TRBD1 or TRBD2 (6 bases each). CDR1 and CDR2 (germline): PRHDT, FYEKMQ (reference sequence). Trimming stripped 2 bases from V and 0 bases from J, with 15 bases between. This CDR3 is built from 17 residues.

There are many counts of this clonotype. This chain links TRBV29-1 with TRBJ2-7, with D maybe TRBD2 (5 bases). This CDR3 spans 15 amino acids. Trimming cost V 1 base and J 5 bases, with 18 bases left between them. The germline V gene has CDR1 SQVTM and CDR2 ANQGSEA. CDR3 protein: CSVEGTAFREDEQYF. CDR3 DNA: TGCAGCGTTGAAGGGACCGCCTTCCGGGAAGACGAGCAGTACTTC.

This clonotype was seen many times. The rearrangement uses TRBV20-1 and TRBJ1-5; 7 bases are shared with TRBD1. The V gene end was trimmed by 4 bases and the J gene end by 5 bases; junction bases not matched to a gene: 8. This CDR3 contains 14 residues. The germline CDR1 and CDR2 sequences are DFQATT and SNEGSKA (reference sequence). The CDR3 sequence: CSATKGQLHQPQHF. CDR3 DNA: TGCAGTGCTACAAAGGGACAGCTCCATCAGCCCCAGCATTTT.

Note on this clonotype: One base separates it from a far larger clone, so it is likely a read error. The CDR3 DNA is TGTGCCAGCAGTCCCCGTGCGACAGCCGAAGGTTTGCGAGCTTTCTTT. This codes for CASSPRATAEGLRAFF. V is TRBV6-2 or TRBV6-3 and J is TRBJ1-6; tentatively, D is TRBD1 (5 bases). The closer fit of TRBJ1-1 to the DNA end suggests the J call may be wrong. Germline V gives CDR1 MNHEY, CDR2 SVGEGT. This CDR3 is built from 16 residues.

Notes on this clonotype: With a much larger clone just one base away, this may be a read error. The chain recombines TRBV2 with TRBJ2-5, with D maybe TRBD2 (5 bases). The germline V gene encodes CDR1 SNHLY and CDR2 FYNNEI. This CDR3 is 13 amino acids long. Trimming removed 6 bases from V and 2 bases from J, with 10 bases in between. This chain's CDR3 is CASSKTKQETQYF. In DNA form, the CDR3 reads TGTGCCAGCAGCAAGACTAAACAAGAGACCCAGTACTTC.

The table lists this clonotype with many counts. The chain is built from TRBV7-8 and TRBJ2-5; 7 bases align to TRBD1. The germline gives CDR1 SGHVS, CDR2 FQNEAQ. The V segment lost 4 bases and the J segment 1 base; nucleotides outside the gene matches: 9. The CDR3 runs to 16 residues. The CDR3 sequence is CASSSDRDNLQETQYF. CDR3 nucleotides: TGTGCCAGCAGCTCAGACAGGGACAACCTCCAAGAGACCCAGTACTTC.

This clonotype appeared many times. The CDR3, as DNA: TGTGCCAGCAGTCATACACGCGGCGGCTACACCTTC. It codes for CASSHTRGGYTF. V is TRBV3-1 and J is TRBJ1-2; D uncertain. Trimming stripped 6 bases from V and 8 bases from J, with 13 bases between. This CDR3 has 12 amino acids. Germline V gene lookup returns CDR1 LGHDT and CDR2 YNNKEL (reference sequence).

This clonotype was counted ten times or more. V gene TRBV9 combines with J gene TRBJ2-5; 8 bases line up with TRBD1. This CDR3 region has 14 residues. Unmatched junction bases numbered 6, after V lost 3 bases and J lost 5 bases. Germline CDR1 and CDR2: SGDLS and YYNGEE. The CDR3 bases are TGTGCCAGCAGCGAAGGACAGGGTCTGGAGACCCAGTACTTC. Translated: CASSEGQGLETQYF.

In its sample, this clonotype was seen many times. The V and J genes are TRBV12-3 or TRBV12-4 and TRBJ2-1, with 7 bases fitting TRBD2. V shed 5 bases and J 8 bases; nucleotides not matched to a gene: 3. The CDR3 is made up of 12 amino acids. CDR3 residues: CASSAGLDEQFF. CDR3 nucleotide sequence: TGTGCCAGCAGTGCCGGACTAGATGAGCAGTTCTTC.

In regard to this clonotype: A much larger clone sits a single nucleotide away, making a read error possible. The CDR3 does not close with the conserved phenylalanine or tryptophan, likely indicating a read error. The chain combines TRBV9 with TRBJ1-4, with D perhaps TRBD1 (5 bases). The V end was cut by 1 base, the J end by 7 bases, with 20 bases between. The CDR3 contains 17 residues. Germline assignment: CDR1 SGDLS and CDR2 YYNGEE. CDR3 in amino acids: CASSVRPVGTAGEKLFS. The CDR3 region has the DNA TGTGCCAGCAGCGTAAGGCCGGTAGGGACCGCGGGTGAAAAACTGTTTTCT.

For this clonotype: A far larger clone is just one base off, so this is likely a read error. V is TRBV12-3 or TRBV12-4 and J is TRBJ2-5; the D gene could be TRBD1 or TRBD2 (5 bases each). The V end lost 5 bases, the J end lost 4 bases, and 14 bases lay between the germline ends. This CDR3 spans 14 amino acids. CDR3 sequence (DNA): TGTGCCAGCAGTGGGTACCGGGACCGAGAGACCCAGTACTTC. Translated: CASSGYRDRETQYF.